What follows describes a single T cell receptor (beta chain). A universal primer site arose from template switching, and cDNA bore unique molecular identifiers. TCRdb re-called the 5' RACE reads through MiXCR, storing one row per CDR3 protein. The table lists roughly 260,000 distinct CDR3 sequences, over 12% of them singletons. This CDR3 has 12 residues. V lost 0 bases and J 4 bases, leaving 3 bases between the germline ends. Germline V gives CDR1 LNHNV, CDR2 YYDKDF (reference sequence). This entry belongs to a study of identical twins. Sequenced input: memory (CD45RO+) T cells sorted from blood. This receptor was taken from a woman aged 18-29 years in good health. The chain recombines TRBV15 with TRBJ1-2; D not certain. Here the CDR3 reads CATSRDGYGYTF. The CDR3 DNA reads as TGTGCCACCAGCAGAGATGGCTATGGCTACACCTTC.